The present T cell receptor beta chain was sequenced within a study of blood T cell repertoires in COVID-19. Study information: Italy, Spain and the United States were the sources of the convalescent and acute COVID-19 samples. T cells, B-cell-depleted T cells, or PBMCs provided the cDNA or gDNA that served as material.

The germline CDR1 and CDR2 sequences are SGHDN and FVKESK. The V end lost 1 base, the J end lost 3 bases, and 13 bases lay between the germline ends. This CDR3 comprises 15 residues. Study processing details: Amplification of reference gene primers provided the estimated nucleated cell counts. Sequenced by immunoSEQ multiplex PCR; TCRdb stores in-frame clones only, minus some. V, J and clone size are those of that table, while D and trimming were read from the DNA. The sample holds about 200,000 clones, just over 85% seen once. The TCR comes from a man in his thirties or forties who had recovered from COVID-19. The sequenced material came from peripheral blood. The chain combines TRBV14 with TRBJ2-7; no clear D. DNA of the CDR3: TGTGCCAGCAGCCAAGGACAACCGCTGAGCTACGAGCAGTACTTC. Protein: CASSQGQPLSYEQYF. Complete variable domain (other parts from reference TRBV14 and TRBJ2-7): EAGVTQFPSHSVIEKGQTVTLRCDPISGHDNLYWYRRVMGKEIKFLLHFVKESKQDESGMPNNRFLAERTGGTYSTLKVQPAELEDSGVYFCASSQGQPLSYEQYFGPGTRLTVT.